The rows below give T cell receptor beta chains drawn from one sample of a study of early T cells in non-severe SARS-CoV-2 infection. TCRdb reprocessed the 5' RACE reads via MiXCR and lists one record per CDR3 protein. The repertoire holds around 57,000 distinct CDR3 sequences, with about 10% as singletons. Material: whole blood. These receptors originate from an adult who was a healthcare worker with PCR-confirmed SARS-CoV-2 infection or an uninfected control (not recorded which). Each CDR3 is given with its conserved first and last residue. The order of the fields is clone size, CDR3 length, D gene, V gene, J gene, CDR3 protein, CDR3 DNA. A D gene is named only where the DNA matches it firmly. The size entry is marked missing in some rows and otherwise reads once, few, many or a size class.

few	15	NA	TRBV6-5	TRBJ1-6	CASGRSGAYNSPLHF	TGTGCCAGCGGGAGGTCGGGGGCCTATAATTCACCCCTCCACTTT
few	15	NA	TRBV5-1	TRBJ2-2	CASSLVGSHTGELFF	TGCGCCAGCAGCTTGGTGGGGTCCCACACCGGGGAGCTGTTTTTT
NA	15	TRBD2	TRBV6-4	TRBJ2-7	CASSRTSGSPGEQYF	TGTGCCAGCAGCAGGACTAGCGGGTCCCCCGGCGAGCAGTACTTC
NA	12	NA	TRBV29-1	TRBJ1-5	CSVGDSNQPQHF	TGCAGCGTCGGCGATAGCAATCAGCCCCAGCATTTT
few	17	NA	TRBV9	TRBJ2-6	CASSVGPLAHGANVLTF	TGTGCCAGCAGCGTAGGACCCCTGGCGCATGGGGCCAACGTCCTGACTTTC
few	14	NA	TRBV19	TRBJ2-1	CASRREDRYNEQFF	TGTGCCAGCCGCAGGGAGGACCGCTACAATGAGCAGTTCTTC
few	12	TRBD1	TRBV28	TRBJ1-2	CATPQGASGYTF	TGTGCCACCCCACAGGGGGCGAGTGGCTACACCTTC
NA	13	NA	TRBV11-2	TRBJ1-2	CASSLGETYGYTF	TGTGCCAGCAGCTTGGGGGAGACCTATGGCTACACCTTC
many	16	TRBD1	TRBV7-6	TRBJ1-6	CASSPRPGQGNSPLHF	TGTGCCAGCAGCCCGAGACCGGGACAGGGGAATTCACCCCTCCACTTT
many	14	TRBD2	TRBV7-2	TRBJ2-2	CASSRGGVTGELFF	TGTGCCAGCAGCCGCGGGGGGGTCACCGGGGAGCTGTTTTTT
NA	17	NA	TRBV15	TRBJ1-3	CATSRVSGTRGTNTIYF	TGTGCCACCAGCAGAGTCTCCGGGACAAGGGGCACAAACACCATATATTTT
many	15	TRBD2	TRBV5-1	TRBJ2-1	CASSLGLAGNNEQFF	TGCGCCAGCAGCTTAGGACTAGCGGGGAACAATGAGCAGTTCTTC
many	14	NA	TRBV7-2	TRBJ2-7	CASAFSSLSYEQYF	TGTGCCAGCGCTTTTTCTAGCTTATCCTACGAGCAGTACTTC
many	15	TRBD1	TRBV5-1	TRBJ1-1	CASSEGGRMNTEAFF	TGCGCCAGCAGCGAAGGGGGCCGGATGAACACTGAAGCTTTCTTT
many	16	TRBD2	TRBV28	TRBJ2-1	CASSPQLAGGSPEQFF	TGTGCCAGCAGTCCCCAACTAGCGGGGGGGAGCCCTGAGCAGTTCTTC
few	12	NA	TRBV20-1	TRBJ2-5	CSAGATQETQYF	TGCAGTGCTGGGGCGACCCAAGAGACCCAGTACTTC
many	13	NA	TRBV11-2	TRBJ2-5	CASSFSVQETQYF	TGTGCCAGCAGCTTCTCAGTCCAAGAGACCCAGTACTTC
few	12	NA	TRBV11-3	TRBJ2-5	CASTLPQETQYF	TGTGCCAGCACCCTACCCCAAGAGACCCAGTACTTC
many	15	NA	TRBV15	TRBJ1-2	CATSRGDSRNYGYTF	TGTGCCACCAGCAGAGGGGACTCCCGCAACTATGGCTACACCTTC
few	12	NA	TRBV7-2	TRBJ2-7	CASSLGVVEQYF	TGTGCCAGCAGCTTAGGAGTGGTCGAGCAGTACTTC
few	11	NA	TRBV5-1	TRBJ2-7	CASSLRDEQYF	TGCGCCAGCAGCCTAAGGGACGAGCAGTACTTC
many	18	NA	TRBV6-6	TRBJ2-5	CASSPRTPAPAYQETQYF	TGTGCCAGCAGCCCGCGGACTCCTGCGCCAGCGTACCAAGAGACCCAGTACTTC
NA	14	NA	TRBV7-9	TRBJ1-3	CASRSGASGNTIYF	TGTGCCAGCAGGAGCGGGGCGTCTGGAAACACCATATATTTT
few	15	NA	TRBV18	TRBJ1-1	CASSPYTGSNTEAFF	TGTGCCAGCTCACCATACACAGGGTCGAACACTGAAGCTTTCTTT
many	16	NA	TRBV7-4	TRBJ2-5	CASSLALVQPRETQYF	TGTGCCAGCAGCTTAGCGCTAGTGCAGCCCCGGGAGACCCAGTACTTC
medium-sized	16	TRBD2	TRBV6-4	TRBJ2-3	CASSDSPSGGADTQYF	TGTGCCAGCAGTGATTCTCCCAGCGGGGGCGCAGATACGCAGTATTTT
many	15	TRBD1	TRBV13	TRBJ2-7	CASSTRDRGTYEQYF	TGTGCCAGCAGCACAAGGGACAGGGGTACCTACGAGCAGTACTTC
many	19	NA	TRBV28	TRBJ2-4	CASRISPPAPPGSKNIQYF	TGTGCCAGCCGCATATCCCCACCGGCCCCCCCAGGTAGCAAAAACATTCAGTACTTC